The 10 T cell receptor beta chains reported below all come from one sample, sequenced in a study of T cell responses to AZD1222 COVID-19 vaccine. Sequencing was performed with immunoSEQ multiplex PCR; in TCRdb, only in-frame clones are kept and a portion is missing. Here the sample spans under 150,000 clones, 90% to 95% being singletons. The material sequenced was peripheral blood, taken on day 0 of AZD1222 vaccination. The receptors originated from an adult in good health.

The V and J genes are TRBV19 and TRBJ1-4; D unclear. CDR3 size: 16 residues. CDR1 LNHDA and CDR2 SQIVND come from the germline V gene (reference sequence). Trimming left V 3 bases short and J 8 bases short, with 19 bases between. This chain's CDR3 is CASSMDGVMKPEKLFF. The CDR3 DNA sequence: TGTGCCAGTAGTATGGACGGCGTCATGAAACCGGAAAAACTGTTTTTT.

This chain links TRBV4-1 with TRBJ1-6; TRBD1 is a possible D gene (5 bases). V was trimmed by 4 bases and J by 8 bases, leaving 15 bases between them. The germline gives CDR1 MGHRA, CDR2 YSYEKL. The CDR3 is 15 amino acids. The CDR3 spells CASSRGEGTDSPLHF. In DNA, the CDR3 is TGCGCCAGCAGCCGAGGAGAAGGGACGGATTCACCCCTCCACTTT.

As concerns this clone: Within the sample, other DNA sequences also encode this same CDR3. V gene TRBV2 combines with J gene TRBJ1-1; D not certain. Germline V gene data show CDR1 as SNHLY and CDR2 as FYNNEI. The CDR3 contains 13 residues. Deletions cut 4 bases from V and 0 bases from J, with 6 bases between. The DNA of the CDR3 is TGTGCCAGCAGTGGGCGGATGAACACTGAAGCTTTCTTT. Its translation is CASSGRMNTEAFF.

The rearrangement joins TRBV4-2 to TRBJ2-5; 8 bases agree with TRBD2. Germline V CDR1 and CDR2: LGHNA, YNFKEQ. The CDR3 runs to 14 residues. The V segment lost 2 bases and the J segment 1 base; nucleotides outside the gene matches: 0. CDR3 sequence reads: CASSQRGGQETQYF. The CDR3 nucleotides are TGTGCCAGCAGCCAACGGGGGGGCCAAGAGACCCAGTACTTC.

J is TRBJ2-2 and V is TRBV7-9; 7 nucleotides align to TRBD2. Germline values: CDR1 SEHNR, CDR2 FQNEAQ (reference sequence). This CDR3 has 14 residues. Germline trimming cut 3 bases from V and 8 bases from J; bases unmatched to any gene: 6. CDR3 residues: CASSFSGSRGELFF. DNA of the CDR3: TGTGCCAGCAGCTTTAGCGGGTCTCGAGGGGAGCTGTTTTTT. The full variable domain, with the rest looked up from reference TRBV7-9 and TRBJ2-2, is DTGVSQNPRHKITKRGQNVTFRCDPISEHNRLYWYRQTLGQGPEFLTYFQNEAQLEKSRLLSDRFSAERPKGSFSTLEIQRTEQGDSAMYLCASSFSGSRGELFFGEGSRLTVL.

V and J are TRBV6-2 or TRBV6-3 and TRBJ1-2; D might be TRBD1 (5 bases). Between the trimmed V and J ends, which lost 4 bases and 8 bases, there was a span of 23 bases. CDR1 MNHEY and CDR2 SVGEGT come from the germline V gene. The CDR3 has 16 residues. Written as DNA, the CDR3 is TGTGCCAGCAGTTCGTCGACAAGGCAGGGCTCGTGGGGCTACACCTTC. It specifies CASSSSTRQGSWGYTF.

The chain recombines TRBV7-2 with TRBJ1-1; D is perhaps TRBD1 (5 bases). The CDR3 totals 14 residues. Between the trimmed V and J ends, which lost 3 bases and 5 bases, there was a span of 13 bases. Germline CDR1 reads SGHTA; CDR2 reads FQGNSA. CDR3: CASSLEGRRTEAFF. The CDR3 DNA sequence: TGTGCCAGCAGCTTGGAGGGGCGCCGAACTGAAGCTTTCTTT.

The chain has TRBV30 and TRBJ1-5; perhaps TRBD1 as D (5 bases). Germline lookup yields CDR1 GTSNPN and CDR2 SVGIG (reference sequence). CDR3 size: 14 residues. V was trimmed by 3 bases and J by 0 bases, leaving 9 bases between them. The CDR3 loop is CAWRGPSSNQPQHF. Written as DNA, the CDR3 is TGTGCCTGGAGGGGGCCATCTAGCAATCAGCCCCAGCATTTT.

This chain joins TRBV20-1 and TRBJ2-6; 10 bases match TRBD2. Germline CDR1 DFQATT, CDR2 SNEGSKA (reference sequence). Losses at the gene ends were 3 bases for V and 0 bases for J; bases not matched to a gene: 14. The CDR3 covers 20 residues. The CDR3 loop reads CSASGYSGGTQNSGANVLTF. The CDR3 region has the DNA TGCAGTGCTAGTGGGTATAGCGGGGGGACCCAAAACTCTGGGGCCAACGTCCTGACTTTC.

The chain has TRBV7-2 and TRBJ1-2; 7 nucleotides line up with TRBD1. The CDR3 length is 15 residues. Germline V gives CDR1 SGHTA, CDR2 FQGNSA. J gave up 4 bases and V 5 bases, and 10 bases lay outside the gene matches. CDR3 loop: CASSPDRVWAYGYTF. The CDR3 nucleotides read TGTGCCAGCAGCCCCGACAGGGTATGGGCCTATGGCTACACCTTC. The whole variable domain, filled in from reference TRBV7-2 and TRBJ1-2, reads GAGVSQSPSNKVTEKGKDVELRCDPISGHTALYWYRQSLGQGLEFLIYFQGNSAPDKSGLPSDRFSAERTGGSVSTLTIQRTQQEDSAVYLCASSPDRVWAYGYTFGSGTRLTVV.